This is a list of T cell receptor beta chains from one sample in a study of shared clonotypes between healthy human individuals. Data came from immunoSEQ multiplex PCR; TCRdb stores just in-frame clones and leaves some out. The table has roughly 660,000 clones, about 90% seen once. The source material was memory CD8+ T cells from PBMCs. Receptors were obtained from a man aged 18 to 30 in good health. Some clones in this sample may be carry-over from other donors' samples. The CDR3 runs from the conserved cysteine through the conserved F or W. Fields, in order: CDR3 protein, CDR3 DNA, clone size, J gene, V gene, D gene. D genes are given only for firm matches. Not all rows give a size; the values are once, few, many and, for expanded clones, a class.

cdr3_aa: CASSAGRGREGFYEQYF
cdr3_nt: TGTGCCAGCAGTGCCGGCAGGGGGCGGGAGGGATTCTACGAGCAGTACTTC
clone_size: many
j_call: TRBJ2-7
v_call: TRBV6-1
d_call: NA

cdr3_aa: CASSPGVGRDFYNEQFF
cdr3_nt: TGTGCCAGCTCACCCGGGGTTGGCAGGGACTTCTACAATGAGCAGTTCTTC
clone_size: few
j_call: TRBJ2-1
v_call: TRBV18
d_call: NA

cdr3_aa: CARSFPANTWHLLGLVSYEQYF
cdr3_nt: TGTGCCAGAAGCTTCCCCGCCAATACTTGGCACCTCCTGGGACTCGTCTCCTACGAGCAGTACTTC
clone_size: NA
j_call: TRBJ2-7
v_call: TRBV5-3
d_call: NA

cdr3_aa: CASSDNNEQFF
cdr3_nt: TGTGCCAGCAGTGATAACAATGAGCAGTTCTTC
clone_size: few
j_call: TRBJ2-1
v_call: TRBV6-1
d_call: NA

cdr3_aa: CASSLSTGTPRVEFF
cdr3_nt: TGTGCCAGCAGTTTATCGACCGGGACCCCTCGGGTAGAGTTCTTC
clone_size: NA
j_call: TRBJ2-1
v_call: TRBV27
d_call: NA

cdr3_aa: CASSLVKGGRTEAFF
cdr3_nt: TGTGCCAGCAGCTTAGTCAAAGGGGGGCGGACTGAAGCTTTCTTT
clone_size: few
j_call: TRBJ1-1
v_call: TRBV7-9
d_call: NA

cdr3_aa: CASSLAGPGQDYEQYF
cdr3_nt: TGTGCCAGCAGCTTAGCGGGCCCGGGACAGGATTACGAGCAGTACTTC
clone_size: once
j_call: TRBJ2-7
v_call: TRBV7-6
d_call: TRBD1

cdr3_aa: CASRPKQGPNSPLHF
cdr3_nt: TGTGCCAGCAGACCCAAACAGGGGCCTAATTCACCCCTCCACTTT
clone_size: NA
j_call: TRBJ1-6
v_call: TRBV4-2
d_call: TRBD1

cdr3_aa: CASSLGQGAYSNQPQHF
cdr3_nt: TGTGCCAGCAGTCTGGGACAGGGGGCATATAGCAATCAGCCCCAGCATTTT
clone_size: NA
j_call: TRBJ1-5
v_call: TRBV27
d_call: TRBD1

cdr3_aa: CASSSDGSSYNEQFF
cdr3_nt: TGTGCCAGCAGCTCCGACGGAAGCTCCTACAATGAGCAGTTCTTC
clone_size: NA
j_call: TRBJ2-1
v_call: TRBV7-9
d_call: NA

cdr3_aa: CASSSGLAGVNEQFF
cdr3_nt: TGTGCCAGCAGTTCCGGACTAGCGGGAGTTAATGAGCAGTTCTTC
clone_size: NA
j_call: TRBJ2-1
v_call: TRBV6-1
d_call: TRBD2

cdr3_aa: CASSSGQGAFGYTF
cdr3_nt: TGTGCCAGCAGTTCGGGACAGGGGGCGTTCGGCTACACCTTC
clone_size: few
j_call: TRBJ1-2
v_call: TRBV27
d_call: TRBD1

cdr3_aa: CASSSPGRVRRAETQYF
cdr3_nt: TGTGCCAGCAGCTCACCTGGCAGGGTCCGGCGGGCAGAGACCCAGTACTTC
clone_size: NA
j_call: TRBJ2-5
v_call: TRBV7-9
d_call: NA

cdr3_aa: CASSLGSSGAWNEQFF
cdr3_nt: TGTGCCAGCAGCTTAGGATCTAGCGGGGCCTGGAATGAGCAGTTCTTC
clone_size: NA
j_call: TRBJ2-1
v_call: TRBV7-9
d_call: TRBD2

cdr3_aa: CASRDRDRTFYEQYF
cdr3_nt: TGTGCCAGCAGGGACCGGGACAGGACCTTTTACGAGCAGTACTTC
clone_size: NA
j_call: TRBJ2-7
v_call: TRBV28
d_call: TRBD1

cdr3_aa: CSVEVFQRNTEAFF
cdr3_nt: TGCAGCGTTGAAGTCTTTCAGCGAAACACTGAAGCTTTCTTT
clone_size: NA
j_call: TRBJ1-1
v_call: TRBV29-1
d_call: NA